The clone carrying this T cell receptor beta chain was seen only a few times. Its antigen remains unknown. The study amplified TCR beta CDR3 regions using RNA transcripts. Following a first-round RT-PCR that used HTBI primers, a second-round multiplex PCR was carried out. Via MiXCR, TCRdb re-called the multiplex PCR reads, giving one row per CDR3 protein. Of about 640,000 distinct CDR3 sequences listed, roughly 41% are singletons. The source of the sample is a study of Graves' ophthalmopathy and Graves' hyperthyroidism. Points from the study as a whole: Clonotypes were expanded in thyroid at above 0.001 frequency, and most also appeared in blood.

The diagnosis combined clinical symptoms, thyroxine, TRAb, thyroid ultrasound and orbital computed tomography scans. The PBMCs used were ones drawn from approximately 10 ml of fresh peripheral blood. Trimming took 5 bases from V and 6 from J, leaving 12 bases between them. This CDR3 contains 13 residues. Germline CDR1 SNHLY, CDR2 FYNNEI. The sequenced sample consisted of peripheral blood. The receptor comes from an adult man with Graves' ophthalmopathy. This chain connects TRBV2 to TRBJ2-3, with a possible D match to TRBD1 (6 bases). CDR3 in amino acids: CASSYRDIDTQYF. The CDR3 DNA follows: TGTGCCAGCAGTTACCGGGACATTGATACGCAGTATTTT.